The present entry profiles one T cell receptor beta chain with its context. This specimen comes from a study of blood T cell repertoires in COVID-19. This CDR3 region has 14 residues. Germline V gives CDR1 SGDLS, CDR2 YYNGEE. V was clipped by 3 bases and J by 8 bases; unmatched bases: 7. Measured with immunoSEQ multiplex PCR; TCRdb has only the in-frame clones, and not every one. The data show approximately 180,000 clones, 75% to 90% seen once. The sequencing input was peripheral blood. This clonotype was obtained from a human donor with active or convalescent COVID-19. The donor label of this sample is uncertain. The chain employs TRBV9 and TRBJ1-2; 10 bases align to TRBD1. The DNA of the CDR3 is TGTGCCAGCAGCGGGGGGACAGGGGCTTTAGGCTACACCTTC. This gives the protein CASSGGTGALGYTF.